Shown below are 29 T cell receptor beta chains from a single sample sequenced in a study of T cell changes during pregnancy in multiple sclerosis. The data were produced by immunoSEQ multiplex PCR, yet TCRdb's version contains in-frame clones alone and is incomplete. The sample has 90,000 to 100,000 clones, almost 95% seen once. Specimen: peripheral blood, collected in the third trimester of pregnancy. These receptors were taken from a female donor with multiple sclerosis, enrolled in a pregnancy study.

The rearrangement joins TRBV19 to TRBJ1-2; unclear D gene. From germline, CDR1 is LNHDA and CDR2 SQIVND (reference sequence). V lost 7 bases to trimming and J lost 0 bases, with 18 bases between them. This CDR3 has 16 amino acids. CDR3 protein: CASNGLRWQTNYGYTF. CDR3 DNA sequence: TGTGCCAGTAACGGGTTAAGGTGGCAGACTAACTATGGCTACACCTTC. Together with reference TRBV19 and TRBJ1-2, the CDR3 gives the full variable domain: DGGITQSPKYLFRKEGQNVTLSCEQNLNHDAMYWYRQDPGQGLRLIYYSQIVNDFQKGDIAEGYSVSREKKESFPLTVTSAQKNPTAFYLCASNGLRWQTNYGYTFGSGTRLTVV.

The J gene is TRBJ1-1, the V gene TRBV14; D is uncertain. Germline V lookup: CDR1 SGHDN, CDR2 FVKESK. The V end was cut by 2 bases, the J end by 2 bases, with 6 bases between. The CDR3 sequence is 13 residues long. CDR3: CASSQKANTEAFF. Here the CDR3 DNA reads TGTGCCAGCAGCCAAAAAGCTAACACTGAAGCTTTCTTT.

The rearrangement uses TRBV6-1 and TRBJ2-1, with TRBD2 matching over 9 bases. Looked up from germline, CDR1 is MNHNS and CDR2 is SASEGT. After removal of 4 bases from V and 7 bases from J, the junction contained 11 bases not matched to a gene. The CDR3 runs to 16 residues. Written as DNA, the CDR3 is TGTGCCAGCAGTGGAATAGCGGGAGTGGGAGGAAATGAGCAGTTCTTC. Encoded protein: CASSGIAGVGGNEQFF.

The chain carries TRBV29-1 and TRBJ2-7, with TRBD1 matching over 9 bases. V was clipped by 2 bases and J by 6 bases; unmatched bases: 8. The CDR3 has 14 amino acids. Germline CDR1 SQVTM, CDR2 ANQGSEA. This CDR3 is CSVELRTGASEQYF. The CDR3 DNA reads as TGCAGCGTTGAACTCCGGACAGGGGCTAGCGAGCAGTACTTC.

The chain employs TRBV28 and TRBJ1-4; possibly TRBD1 for D (6 bases). Looked up from germline, CDR1 is MDHEN and CDR2 is SYDVKM. Trimming pared 6 bases from V and 10 bases from J, leaving 12 bases between. There are 12 residues in the CDR3. The CDR3 here is CASSQPQGKLFF. DNA of the CDR3: TGTGCCAGCAGCCAGCCACAGGGAAAACTGTTTTTT.

The V call is TRBV18, the J call TRBJ1-4, with D perhaps TRBD1 (5 bases). The V and J ends lost 3 bases and 4 bases respectively, with 9 bases between them. Per the germline V gene, CDR1 is KGHSH and CDR2 is LQKENI. CDR3 length: 14 residues. As DNA, the CDR3 is TGTGCCAGCTCACCGGACAACGATAATGAAAAACTGTTTTTT. It yields the protein CASSPDNDNEKLFF.

The chain links TRBV7-9 to TRBJ1-1; D gene uncertain. From germline, CDR1 is SEHNR and CDR2 FQNEAQ (reference sequence). V was trimmed by 3 bases and J by 4 bases, leaving 9 bases between them. The CDR3 runs to 13 residues. This CDR3 reads CASSLTMRTEAFF. The CDR3 coding sequence is TGTGCCAGCAGCTTGACAATGCGCACTGAAGCTTTCTTT.

The gene calls are TRBV25-1 and TRBJ2-5; TRBD2 might be the D (6 bases). V lost 7 bases to trimming and J lost 4 bases, with 16 bases between them. The CDR3 spans 14 residues. Per the germline V gene, CDR1 is MGHDK and CDR2 is SYGVNS. CDR3 DNA sequence: TGTGCCAGCATATCGGAGAAGGGAGGAGAGACCCAGTACTTC. This gives the protein CASISEKGGETQYF.

The chain has TRBV18 and TRBJ2-7; possibly TRBD1 for D (6 bases). V was cut by 4 bases and J by 0 bases, with 7 bases left in between. The CDR3 totals 13 residues. Looked up from germline, CDR1 is KGHSH and CDR2 is LQKENI. CDR3 in DNA: TGTGCCAGCTCACGGGACAACTCCTACGAGCAGTACTTC. Translated, it gives CASSRDNSYEQYF.

This clone occurred once. The gene calls are TRBV6-6 and TRBJ1-1; possible D gene TRBD1, 5 bases. CDR1 and CDR2 from the germline V gene are MNHNY and SVGAGI (reference sequence). Trimming pared 5 bases from V and 7 bases from J, leaving 14 bases between. CDR3 length: 13 residues. Written as DNA, the CDR3 is TGTGCCAGCAGTCCACTACGACAGATTGAAGCTTTCTTT. Its translation is CASSPLRQIEAFF.

The chain recombines TRBV15 with TRBJ1-2; D is unresolved. The CDR3 runs 16 residues. Germline V CDR1 and CDR2: LNHNV, YYDKDF (reference sequence). The V gene lost 0 bases and the J gene lost 6 bases, with 17 bases spanning the gap. CDR3 DNA sequence: TGTGCCACCAGCAGAGATCGGCTTCGGCAGCGGCATGGCTACACCTTC. Translation gives CATSRDRLRQRHGYTF. The full variable domain, completed using reference TRBV15 and TRBJ1-2, is DAMVIQNPRYQVTQFGKPVTLSCSQTLNHNVMYWYQQKSSQAPKLLFHYYDKDFNNEADTPDNFQSRRPNTSFCFLDIRSPGLGDTAMYLCATSRDRLRQRHGYTFGSGTRLTVV.

This clone has just one count. The genes are TRBV21-1 and TRBJ1-2; the tabulated D call, TRBD1, remains unverified against the DNA. TRBV21-1 represents a pseudogene. This CDR3 spans 17 amino acids. CDR3 nucleotides: TGTGCCAGCAGCAAATGGGCGAGGACAGCGTCTAACTATGGCTACACCTTC. This gives the protein CASSKWARTASNYGYTF.

The rearrangement uses TRBV11-2 and TRBJ1-1; D is ambiguous. The ends were cut back, 4 bases at V and 1 base at J, with 7 bases in the middle. This CDR3 spans 13 amino acids. Germline loops: CDR1 SGHAT, CDR2 FQNNGV. The CDR3 bases are TGTGCCAGCAGCTCACCCAGGAACACTGAAGCTTTCTTT. The encoded protein is CASSSPRNTEAFF.

With regard to this clone: A single base separates this from a much larger clone, so it may be a read error. The chain uses TRBV7-6 and TRBJ2-1, with TRBD1 matching over 7 bases. Germline CDR1 reads SGHVS; CDR2 reads FNYEAQ. J was trimmed by 0 bases and V by 4 bases; bases with no gene match: 3. The CDR3 is 15 amino acids. For the CDR3, the DNA is TGTGCCAGCAGCTCCCGGGACAGCTCCTACAATGAGCAGTTCTTC. This encodes CASSSRDSSYNEQFF. The entire variable domain, with the rest obtained from reference TRBV7-6 and TRBJ2-1, is as follows: GAGVSQSPRYKVTKRGQDVALRCDPISGHVSLYWYRQALGQGPEFLTYFNYEAQQDKSGLPNDRFSAERPEGSISTLTIQRTEQRDSAMYRCASSSRDSSYNEQFFGPGTRLTVL.

This sequence joins TRBV19 and TRBJ1-1; a possible D gene is TRBD1 (6 bases). V was clipped by 5 bases and J by 6 bases, with 16 bases between them. This CDR3 contains 14 residues. Germline V CDR1 and CDR2: LNHDA, SQIVND (reference sequence). The CDR3 reads CASSLQGSRAEAFF. CDR3 DNA: TGTGCCAGTAGTCTGCAGGGGAGTCGCGCTGAAGCTTTCTTT.

The V gene is TRBV9, the J gene TRBJ2-5; TRBD1 matches at 9 bases. The germline CDR1 and CDR2 sequences are SGDLS and YYNGEE. V lost 4 bases and J lost 5; bases outside the gene matches: 12. This CDR3 has 16 residues. Here the CDR3 reads CASSPRVGTGFETQYF. Written as DNA, the CDR3 is TGTGCCAGCAGCCCGCGAGTCGGGACAGGGTTCGAGACCCAGTACTTC.

The CDR3 here is CASSSMIRQGDTEAFF. The DNA of the CDR3 is TGTGCCAGCAGCTCCATGATTCGACAGGGGGACACTGAAGCTTTCTTT. The chain recombines TRBV5-6 with TRBJ1-1, with 9 bases that match TRBD1. The CDR3 covers 16 residues. Germline lookup yields CDR1 SGHDT and CDR2 YYEEEE. V trimming: 3 bases; J trimming: 3 bases; junction bases outside the gene matches: 9.

The rearrangement joins TRBV29-1 to TRBJ2-1, with 8 bases that match TRBD2. The ends lost 8 bases at V and 6 bases at J; junction bases unmatched: 12. This CDR3 region has 14 residues. Germline V gene data show CDR1 as SQVTM and CDR2 as ANQGSEA. The CDR3 DNA follows: TGCAGCCTTATACTAGCGGCTCCTACCAATGAGCAGTTCTTC. This gives the protein CSLILAAPTNEQFF.

The chain carries TRBV28 and TRBJ2-1, with D hard to call. The CDR3 sequence is 13 residues long. Trimming removed 2 bases at V and 4 bases at J, with 6 bases between. Germline loops: CDR1 MDHEN, CDR2 SYDVKM. CDR3 coding DNA: TGTGCCAGCAGTTTAATAGTTTACAATGAGCAGTTCTTC. Its protein product is CASSLIVYNEQFF.

This clone was detected only once. The chain is built from TRBV7-8 and TRBJ2-5, with TRBD2 identical over 9 bases. The CDR3 is 16 amino acids. CDR1 and CDR2 from the germline V gene are SGHVS and FQNEAQ. Trimming at V came to 5 bases and at J to 4 bases, leaving 11 bases not matched to a gene. The CDR3, as DNA: TGTGCCAGCAGCAACCTGATAGCGGGAGACCGAGAGACCCAGTACTTC. This gives the protein CASSNLIAGDRETQYF.

J is TRBJ2-1 and V is TRBV7-6; 10 bases line up with TRBD1. V gave up 5 bases and J gave up 9 bases; unmatched junction bases: 10. CDR1 and CDR2 from the germline V gene are SGHVS and FNYEAQ. The CDR3 length is 15 residues. CDR3 residues: CASSVGTGEGSEQFF. CDR3 bases: TGTGCCAGCAGCGTCGGGACAGGGGAGGGTAGTGAGCAGTTCTTC.

The V call is TRBV15, the J call TRBJ2-3, with 11 bases that match TRBD2. The J segment lost 7 bases and the V segment lost 4 bases, leaving 7 bases of the junction unmatched. Germline CDR1 reads LNHNV; CDR2 reads YYDKDF (reference sequence). The CDR3 length is 15 residues. CDR3 amino acids: CATSIRTSGSNTQYF. DNA of the CDR3: TGTGCCACCAGCATACGGACTAGCGGGTCAAATACGCAGTATTTT.

The genes are TRBV5-4 and TRBJ2-1, with TRBD2 identical over 7 bases. After removal of 0 bases from V and 3 bases from J, the junction contained 3 bases not matched to a gene. CDR1 and CDR2 (germline): SGHNT, YYREEE (reference sequence). This CDR3 contains 15 residues. The CDR3 DNA follows: TGTGCCAGCAGCTTGGCGGCGGGGGACTACAATGAGCAGTTCTTC. It translates to CASSLAAGDYNEQFF. Combining the CDR3 with reference TRBV5-4 and TRBJ2-1 gives the whole variable domain ETGVTQSPTHLIKTRGQQVTLRCSSQSGHNTVSWYQQALGQGPQFIFQYYREEENGRGNFPPRFSGLQFPNYSSELNVNALELDDSALYLCASSLAAGDYNEQFFGPGTRLTVL.

Here the CDR3 DNA reads TGTGCCATCAGGTTAGGGGGACAGGGTCCTGAGACCCAGTACTTC. Amino acids: CAIRLGGQGPETQYF. V is TRBV10-3 and J is TRBJ2-5, with 9 bases aligning to TRBD1. The CDR3 consists of 15 residues. V dropped 6 bases and J dropped 5; count of bases not matched to a gene: 10. Germline loops: CDR1 ENHRY, CDR2 SYGVKD.

The CDR3 region is CASSQTTYEQYF. The CDR3 region has the DNA TGTGCCAGCAGCCAGACAACCTACGAGCAGTACTTC. This chain uses TRBV11-2 with TRBJ2-7; D is undetermined. Germline CDR1 reads SGHAT; CDR2 reads FQNNGV. The CDR3 sequence is 12 residues long. Trimming stripped 5 bases from V and 2 bases from J, with 7 bases between.

The rearrangement links TRBV28 to TRBJ2-7; no definite D call. The CDR3 has 14 residues. Germline V gene lookup returns CDR1 MDHEN and CDR2 SYDVKM. Trimming took 4 bases from V and 0 from J, leaving 10 bases between them. The DNA for the CDR3 is TGTGCCAGCAGTTCTTGGCCTGTCTCCTACGAGCAGTACTTC. It translates to CASSSWPVSYEQYF.

The chain combines TRBV7-2 with TRBJ2-7; TRBD2 matches at 10 bases. J gave up 4 bases and V 5 bases, and 8 bases lay outside the gene matches. Per germline, CDR1 SGHTA and CDR2 FQGNSA. This CDR3 comprises 15 residues. The CDR3 DNA sequence: TGTGCCAGCAGCCTCAGCGGGAGGGTAGCTTACGAGCAGTACTTC. Translation: CASSLSGRVAYEQYF.

This clone has only one observation. This chain connects TRBV4-2 to TRBJ2-5, with 10 bases fitting TRBD1. The V gene end was trimmed by 4 bases and the J gene end by 3 bases; junction bases not matched to a gene: 5. Germline-derived CDR1 and CDR2 are LGHNA and YNFKEQ. This CDR3 is built from 15 residues. CDR3 nucleotide sequence: TGTGCCAGCAGCCCTACCGGACAGGGGGAAGAGACCCAGTACTTC. Its translation is CASSPTGQGEETQYF.

This chain uses TRBV4-3 with TRBJ2-1, with D tentatively TRBD2 (6 bases). Deletions cut 0 bases from V and 7 bases from J, with 16 bases between. The germline gives CDR1 LGHNA, CDR2 YSLEER. The CDR3 has 16 residues. The CDR3 protein is CASSQEGVAEPNEQFF. The CDR3 DNA follows: TGCGCCAGCAGCCAAGAGGGGGTAGCGGAGCCTAATGAGCAGTTCTTC.